Shown below are 13 T cell receptor beta chains from a single sample sequenced in a study of breast tumors, draining lymph nodes, adjacent tissues. The lymph nodes were axillary draining lymph nodes from breast cancer patients. TCRdb passed the multiplex PCR reads through MiXCR, listing each CDR3 protein once. The repertoire holds 140,000 or so distinct CDR3 sequences, about 33% seen once, with about 2.5% in the top ten. The sequenced sample consisted of axillary lymph node tissue. These receptors originate from a female donor with breast cancer. Some clones in this sample may be carry-over from other donors' samples.

The chain employs TRBV19 and TRBJ1-1, with unresolved D. The V end was cut by 6 bases, the J end by 6 bases, with 11 bases between. Germline CDR1 reads LNHDA; CDR2 reads SQIVND (reference sequence). The CDR3 runs to 12 residues. CDR3 loop: CASRPRESEAFF. CDR3 DNA: TGTGCCAGTAGGCCTCGTGAATCTGAAGCTTTCTTT.

This clonotype was seen ten or more times. This chain joins TRBV7-8 and TRBJ1-3; D is unclear. V lost 2 bases, J lost 0 bases, and 11 bases lay in between. Germline V gene sequence: CDR1 SGHVS, CDR2 FQNEAQ. There are 16 residues in the CDR3. The DNA of the CDR3 is TGTGCCAGCAGCTTACTTGACGTCGACTCTGGAAACACCATATATTTT. Translating it yields CASSLLDVDSGNTIYF. The full variable domain, completed using reference TRBV7-8 and TRBJ1-3, is GAGVSQSPRYKVAKRGQDVALRCDPISGHVSLFWYQQALGQGPEFLTYFQNEAQLDKSGLPSDRFFAERPEGSVSTLKIQRTQQEDSAVYLCASSLLDVDSGNTIYFGEGSWLTVV.

The chain uses TRBV6-6 and TRBJ2-7, with D possibly being TRBD1 or TRBD2 (7 bases each). The CDR3 totals 13 residues. V lost 6 bases to trimming and J lost 4 bases, with 13 bases between them. Germline V lookup: CDR1 MNHNY, CDR2 SVGAGI (reference sequence). CDR3 coding DNA: TGTGCCAGCAGGCAGGGGGGGCTGTACGAGCAGTACGTC. It encodes CASRQGGLYEQYV.

This clonotype was counted at least ten times. The chain has TRBV3-1 and TRBJ2-7; TRBD2 matches 8 bases. Per the germline V gene, CDR1 is LGHDT and CDR2 is YNNKEL (reference sequence). With 4 bases clipped from V and 2 bases from J, the junction kept 10 bases outside the gene matches. This CDR3 spans 16 amino acids. CDR3 protein: CASSRVAGLGTYEQYF. The DNA of the CDR3 is TGTGCCAGCAGCCGAGTAGCGGGACTAGGGACCTACGAGCAGTACTTC.

This clonotype was counted ten times or more. J is TRBJ1-2 and V is TRBV20-1; D remains unclear. Germline CDR1 and CDR2: DFQATT and SNEGSKA (reference sequence). The CDR3 extends over 15 amino acids. The V end was cut by 0 bases, the J end by 4 bases, with 15 bases between. The CDR3 loop reads CSAREWGTDSYGYTF. Written as DNA, the CDR3 is TGCAGTGCTAGAGAATGGGGTACAGACTCCTATGGCTACACCTTC.

This clonotype was counted at least ten times. This chain connects TRBV5-1 to TRBJ2-3, with 9 positions matching TRBD1. Germline V lookup: CDR1 SGHRS, CDR2 YFSETQ. There are 15 residues in the CDR3. The V and J ends lost 6 bases and 4 bases, in that order; junction bases with no gene match: 9. CDR3 bases: TGCGCCAGCACCAAGACTCGACAGGGGGCAGATACGCAGTATTTT. Translated, it gives CASTKTRQGADTQYF.

The chain recombines TRBV2 with TRBJ2-6; D is unresolved. CDR3 length equals 14 residues. V gave up 7 bases and J gave up 0 bases, with 7 bases separating them. Germline values: CDR1 SNHLY, CDR2 FYNNEI. CDR3 coding DNA: TGTGCCAGCAAAGGGATCTCTGGGGCCAACGTCCTGACTTTC. Translated, it gives CASKGISGANVLTF.

V is TRBV6-2 or TRBV6-3 and J is TRBJ1-1; 7 bases line up with TRBD1. The CDR3 covers 14 residues. CDR1 MNHEY and CDR2 SVGEGT come from the germline V gene. V shed 7 bases and J 3 bases; nucleotides not matched to a gene: 8. This chain's CDR3 is CASTNRRGYTEAFF. The CDR3 nucleotides read TGTGCCAGCACCAATCGCAGGGGGTACACTGAAGCTTTCTTT.

This clonotype has at least ten counts. The V gene is TRBV6-5, the J gene TRBJ1-5; 12 positions agree with TRBD1. V shed 5 bases and J 6 bases; nucleotides not matched to a gene: 5. The length of the CDR3 is 15 residues. Per the germline V gene, CDR1 is MNHEY and CDR2 is SVGAGI. This CDR3 is CASSPGTGGSQPQHF. The CDR3 bases are TGTGCCAGCAGTCCCGGGACAGGGGGCTCTCAGCCCCAGCATTTT.

This clonotype was seen at least ten times. The chain employs TRBV7-8 and TRBJ1-1; D is possibly TRBD1 (5 bases). The CDR3 spans 14 residues. Deletions cut 2 bases from V and 1 base from J, with 8 bases between. Germline CDR1 reads SGHVS; CDR2 reads FQNEAQ. CDR3 bases: TGTGCCAGCAGCTTACAGGGAGGGAACACTGAAGCTTTCTTT. Residues: CASSLQGGNTEAFF.

This clonotype was detected ten times or more. The genes are TRBV12-3 or TRBV12-4 and TRBJ1-6; perhaps TRBD1 as D (5 bases). The CDR3 consists of 12 residues. V lost 6 bases to trimming and J lost 9 bases, with 9 bases between them. The CDR3 bases are TGTGCCAGCAGCTCCAGGGTTTCACCCCTCCACTTT. Amino acids: CASSSRVSPLHF.

The chain joins TRBV19 to TRBJ1-1; a possible D gene is TRBD1 (6 bases). The CDR3 runs 13 residues. The V gene lost 9 bases and the J gene lost 0 bases, with 11 bases spanning the gap. The germline CDR1 and CDR2 sequences are LNHDA and SQIVND (reference sequence). The CDR3 coding sequence is TGTGCCAGCGGACAGCCGATGAACACTGAAGCTTTCTTT. It yields the protein CASGQPMNTEAFF.

This clonotype has ten or more counts. The chain has TRBV12-3 or TRBV12-4 and TRBJ2-1, with 7 bases fitting TRBD1. Trimming cost V 5 bases and J 4 bases; bases outside gene matches: 5. CDR3 length equals 14 residues. The CDR3 region is CASSRTGRYNEQFF. CDR3 sequence (DNA): TGTGCCAGCAGTAGGACAGGACGATACAATGAGCAGTTCTTC.